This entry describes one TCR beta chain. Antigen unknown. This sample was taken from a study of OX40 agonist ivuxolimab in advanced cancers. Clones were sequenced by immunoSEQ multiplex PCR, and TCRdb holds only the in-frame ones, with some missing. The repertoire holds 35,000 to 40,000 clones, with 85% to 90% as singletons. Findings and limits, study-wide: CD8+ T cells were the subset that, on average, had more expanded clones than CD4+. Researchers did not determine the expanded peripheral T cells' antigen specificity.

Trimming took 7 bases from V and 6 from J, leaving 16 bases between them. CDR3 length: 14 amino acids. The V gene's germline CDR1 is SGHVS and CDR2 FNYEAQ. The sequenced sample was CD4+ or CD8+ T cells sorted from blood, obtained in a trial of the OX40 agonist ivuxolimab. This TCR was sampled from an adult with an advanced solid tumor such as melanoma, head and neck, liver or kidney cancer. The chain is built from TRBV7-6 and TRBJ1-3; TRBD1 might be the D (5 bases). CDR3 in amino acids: CASTATVGENTIYF. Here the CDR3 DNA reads TGTGCCAGCACCGCAACGGTGGGGGAAAACACCATATATTTT.